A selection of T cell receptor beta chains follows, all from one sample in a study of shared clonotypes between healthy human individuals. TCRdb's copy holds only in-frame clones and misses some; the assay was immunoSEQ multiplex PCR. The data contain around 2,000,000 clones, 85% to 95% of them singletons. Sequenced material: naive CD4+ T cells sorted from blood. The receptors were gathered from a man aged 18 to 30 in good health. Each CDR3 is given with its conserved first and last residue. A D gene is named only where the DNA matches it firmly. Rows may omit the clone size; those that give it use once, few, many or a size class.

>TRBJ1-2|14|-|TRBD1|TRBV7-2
TGTGCCAGCAGCCCGAGACAGGGAGCTGATGGCTACACCTTC
CASSPRQGADGYTF
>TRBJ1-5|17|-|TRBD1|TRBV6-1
TGTGCCAGCAGCGAAAACAAACAAACAGGGGCCCATCAGCCCCAGCATTTT
CASSENKQTGAHQPQHF
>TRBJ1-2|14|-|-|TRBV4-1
TGCGCCAGCAGCCAGATCGACAGGCAGGTTGGTTACACCTTC
CASSQIDRQVGYTF
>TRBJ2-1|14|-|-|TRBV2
TGTGCCAGCAGTGAGGCTAGCGCTTACAATGAGCAGTTCTTC
CASSEASAYNEQFF
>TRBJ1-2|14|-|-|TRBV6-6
TGTGCCAGCAGTTACGGACGAAGGTCTTATGGCTACACCTTC
CASSYGRRSYGYTF
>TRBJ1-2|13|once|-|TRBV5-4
TGTGCCAGCAGCTTGGCCGGCGGTTATGGCTACACCTTC
CASSLAGGYGYTF
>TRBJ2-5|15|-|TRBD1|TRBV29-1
TGCAGCCAAGTAGAAGGGACAGGGGGCGGGGAGACCCAGTACTTC
CSQVEGTGGGETQYF
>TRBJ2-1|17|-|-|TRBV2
TGTGCCAGCAGTACACGCCCGATCATCGAAGGATACAATGAGCAGTTCTTC
CASSTRPIIEGYNEQFF
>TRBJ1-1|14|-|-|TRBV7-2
TGTGCCAGCAGCTTAAAAGGGGGAGGCACTGAAGCTTTCTTT
CASSLKGGGTEAFF
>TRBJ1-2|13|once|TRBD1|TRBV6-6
TGTGCCAGCAGCACGGGACAGCCCTATGGCTACACCTTC
CASSTGQPYGYTF
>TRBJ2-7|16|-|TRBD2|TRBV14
TGTGCCAGCAGCCGACAAGGGACTAGCGGGAGGAACGAGCAGTACTTC
CASSRQGTSGRNEQYF
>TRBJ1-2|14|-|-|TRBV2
TGTGCCAGCACCTTGACAGGCCCTAACTATGGCTACACCTTC
CASTLTGPNYGYTF
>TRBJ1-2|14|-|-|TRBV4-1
TGCGCCAGCAGCCTTCCGGGACAATTTTATGGCTACACCTTC
CASSLPGQFYGYTF
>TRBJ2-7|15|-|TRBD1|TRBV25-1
TGTGCCAGCAGTGAGGGGAGGACAGGGGGCTACGAGCAGTACTTC
CASSEGRTGGYEQYF
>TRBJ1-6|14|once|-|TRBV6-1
TGTGCCAGCAGTAGGGACACCTATAATTCACCCCTCCACTTT
CASSRDTYNSPLHF
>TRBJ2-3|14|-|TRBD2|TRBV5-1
TGCGCCAGCAGCTTTTCTAGCGGGGGGGATACGCAGTATTTT
CASSFSSGGDTQYF
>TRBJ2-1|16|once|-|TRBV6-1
TGTGCCAGCAGTGCTGAAGGCTTCTTCTCCTACAATGAGCAGTTCTTC
CASSAEGFFSYNEQFF
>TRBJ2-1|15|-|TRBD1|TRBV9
TGTGCCAGCAGCGTAGGGGACAGGGTCTACAATGAGCAGTTCTTC
CASSVGDRVYNEQFF
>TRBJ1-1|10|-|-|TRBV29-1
TGCAGCGTTGCGACAGTAGAAGCTTTCTTT
CSVATVEAFF
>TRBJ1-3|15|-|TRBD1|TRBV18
TGTGCCAGCTCTCCCGGGACAGGGGTGCGAAACACCATATATTTT
CASSPGTGVRNTIYF
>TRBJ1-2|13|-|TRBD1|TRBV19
TGTGCCAGTAGTATAGGACAGGGGTATGGCTACACCTTC
CASSIGQGYGYTF
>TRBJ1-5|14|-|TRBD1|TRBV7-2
TGTGCCAGCAGCCCTCGACAGGGTGGGCAGCCCCAGCATTTT
CASSPRQGGQPQHF
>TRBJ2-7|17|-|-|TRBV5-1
TGCGCCAGCAGCTTGGCAGGGGTCCTCACAGTGGGTCCCGAGCAGTACTTC
CASSLAGVLTVGPEQYF
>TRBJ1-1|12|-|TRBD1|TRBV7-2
TGTGCCAGCAGCTTGGGACAGGTGATCCCAATATTT
CASSLGQVIPIF
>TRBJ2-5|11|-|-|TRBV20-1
TGCAGTGCTACCCCAGGAAGCCCCCAGTACTTC
CSATPGSPQYF
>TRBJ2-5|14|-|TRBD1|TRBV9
TGTGCCAGCAGCATTCGACAGGGAGAAGAGACCCAGTACTTC
CASSIRQGEETQYF
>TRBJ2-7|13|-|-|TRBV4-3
TGCGCCAGCAGCCAGACAGGCTTCTACGAGCAGTACTTC
CASSQTGFYEQYF
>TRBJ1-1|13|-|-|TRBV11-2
TGTGCCAGCAGCGGACAGAGGAACACTGAAGCTTTCTTT
CASSGQRNTEAFF
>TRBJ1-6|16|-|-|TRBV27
TGTGCCAGCAGTTTGGCTGGGGCGAAAAATAATTCACCCCTCCACTTT
CASSLAGAKNNSPLHF
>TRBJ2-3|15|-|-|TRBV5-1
TGCGCCAGCAGCTCGGGGGTCCAGAACACAGATACGCAGTATTTT
CASSSGVQNTDTQYF
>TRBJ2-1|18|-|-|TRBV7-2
TGTGCCAGCAGCCCAATTTATGGAGCGGAGAGCTCCTACAATGAGCAGTTCTTC
CASSPIYGAESSYNEQFF
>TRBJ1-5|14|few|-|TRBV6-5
TGTGCCAGCAGAGCGTCAGGGTTCAGTCAGCCCCAGCATTTT
CASRASGFSQPQHF
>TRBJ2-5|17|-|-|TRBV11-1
TGTGCCAGCAGGATAATGACGAAGTCGAGATACCAAGAGACCCAGTACTTC
CASRIMTKSRYQETQYF
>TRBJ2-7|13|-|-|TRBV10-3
TGTGCCATCAGGCCAGGATCAACCTACGAGCAGTACTTC
CAIRPGSTYEQYF
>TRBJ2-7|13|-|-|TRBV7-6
TGTGCCAGCAGCTCCTACGTGGGGAGCGAGCAGTACTTC
CASSSYVGSEQYF
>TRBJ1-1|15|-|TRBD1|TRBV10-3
TGTGCCATCAGTGAGTCTTGGACAGGAAACACTGAAGCTTTCTTT
CAISESWTGNTEAFF
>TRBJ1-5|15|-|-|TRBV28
TGTGCCAGCAGTTTTCGGGGGAAGGGCAATCAGCCCCAGCATTTT
CASSFRGKGNQPQHF
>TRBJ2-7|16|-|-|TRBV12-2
TGTGCAAGTCGCTGGGAACCGGGACAGGGGTTCTACGAGCAGTACTTC
CASRWEPGQGFYEQYF
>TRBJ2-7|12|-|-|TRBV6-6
TGTGCCAGCAGTCCGGGAGACTACGAGCAGTACTTC
CASSPGDYEQYF
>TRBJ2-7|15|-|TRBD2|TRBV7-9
TGTGCCAGCAGCTTAACCCCTAGCGGGGGGTACGAGCAGTACTTC
CASSLTPSGGYEQYF
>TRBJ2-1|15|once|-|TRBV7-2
TGTGCCAGCAGCTTACGCGGACAAGCCTCCAATGAGCAGTTCTTC
CASSLRGQASNEQFF
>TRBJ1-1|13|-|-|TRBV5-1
TGCGCCAGCAGCTTGGCCGGGAGCGCTGAAGCTTTCTTT
CASSLAGSAEAFF
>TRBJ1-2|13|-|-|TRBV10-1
TGCGCCAGCAGTGCCAGTACTAACTATGGCTACACCTTC
CASSASTNYGYTF
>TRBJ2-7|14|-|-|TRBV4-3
TGCGCCAGCAGCCAAGAAACGAGGGGCTACGAGCAGTACTTC
CASSQETRGYEQYF
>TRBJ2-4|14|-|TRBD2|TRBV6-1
TGTGCCAGCGACCGTATAGCGGGGGTTGACATTCAGTACTTC
CASDRIAGVDIQYF
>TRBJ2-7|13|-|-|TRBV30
TGTGCCTGGAGAGGGGGTTCCTCCTACGAGCAGTACTTC
CAWRGGSSYEQYF
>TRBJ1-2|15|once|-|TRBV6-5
TGTGCCAGCAGTTATCTTCCGGACGACCCCTATGGCTACACCTTC
CASSYLPDDPYGYTF
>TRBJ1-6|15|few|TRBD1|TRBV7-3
TGTGCCAGCAGCTTAACGGGACAGGTTAATTCACCCCTCCACTTT
CASSLTGQVNSPLHF
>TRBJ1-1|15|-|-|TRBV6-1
TGTGCCAGCAGTGCGGCGACGGGGATGAACACTGAAGCTTTCTTT
CASSAATGMNTEAFF
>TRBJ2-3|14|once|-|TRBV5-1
TGCGCCAGCAGCCTCGGGGGTCCCACAGATACGCAGTATTTT
CASSLGGPTDTQYF
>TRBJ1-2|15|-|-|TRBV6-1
TGTGCCAGCAGTGAAGGGACGGCCTTGTGGTATGGCTACACCTTC
CASSEGTALWYGYTF
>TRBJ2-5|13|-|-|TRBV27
TGTGCCAGCAACAACAGGGAGGGGGAGACCCAGTACTTC
CASNNREGETQYF
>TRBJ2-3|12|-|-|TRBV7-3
TGTGCCAGCAGCCGGGTAGCCGGGACGCAGTATTTT
CASSRVAGTQYF
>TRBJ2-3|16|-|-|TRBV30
TGTGCCTGGAGTGTGCCAGGGGGGTTAGGGACAGATACGCAGTATTTT
CAWSVPGGLGTDTQYF
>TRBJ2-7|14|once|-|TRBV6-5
TGTGCCAGCTACAAATCGGGGCGCTCCTACGAGCAGTACTTC
CASYKSGRSYEQYF
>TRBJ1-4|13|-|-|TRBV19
TGTGCCAGTACCAGGAGTGGGTTTGAAAAACTGTTTTTT
CASTRSGFEKLFF
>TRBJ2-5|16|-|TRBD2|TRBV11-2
TGTGCCAGCAGCCCCCGGAGCGGGAGTCGACAAGAGACCCAGTACTTC
CASSPRSGSRQETQYF
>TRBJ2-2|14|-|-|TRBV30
TGTGCCTCTACGGGCCGAAGGGAAACCGGGGAGCTGTTTTTT
CASTGRRETGELFF